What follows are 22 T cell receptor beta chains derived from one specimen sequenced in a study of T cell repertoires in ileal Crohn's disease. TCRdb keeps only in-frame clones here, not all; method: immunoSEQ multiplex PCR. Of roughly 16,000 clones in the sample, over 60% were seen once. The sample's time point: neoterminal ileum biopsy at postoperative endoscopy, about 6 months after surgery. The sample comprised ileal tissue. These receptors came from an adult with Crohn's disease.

CDR3 protein: CASSPDGGNTIYGYTF. The CDR3 DNA reads as TGTGCCAGCAGCCCGGACGGGGGGAATACAATCTATGGCTACACCTTC. The chain combines TRBV7-2 with TRBJ1-2; perhaps TRBD1 as D (5 bases). Germline-derived CDR1 and CDR2 are SGHTA and FQGNSA. V gave up 5 bases and J gave up 4 bases, with 20 bases separating them. The CDR3 totals 16 residues.

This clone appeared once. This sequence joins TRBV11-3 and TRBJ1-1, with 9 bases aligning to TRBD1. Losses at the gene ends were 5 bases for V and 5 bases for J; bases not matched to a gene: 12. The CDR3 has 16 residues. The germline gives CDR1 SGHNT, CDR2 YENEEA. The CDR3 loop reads CASSRRQGGFGTEAFF. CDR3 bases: TGTGCCAGCAGCCGACGACAGGGGGGATTTGGGACTGAAGCTTTCTTT.

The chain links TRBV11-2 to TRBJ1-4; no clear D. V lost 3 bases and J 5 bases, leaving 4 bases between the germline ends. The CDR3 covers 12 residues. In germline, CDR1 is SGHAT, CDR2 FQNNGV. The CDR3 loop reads CASSFINEKLFF. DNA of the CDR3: TGTGCCAGCAGCTTTATCAATGAAAAACTGTTTTTT.

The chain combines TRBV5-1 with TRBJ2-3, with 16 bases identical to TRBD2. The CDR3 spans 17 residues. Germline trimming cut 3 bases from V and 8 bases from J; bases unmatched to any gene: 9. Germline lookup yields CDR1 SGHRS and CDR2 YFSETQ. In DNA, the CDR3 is TGCGCCAGCAGCTCCGCCGGGACTAGCGGGAGGGCCACTACGCAGTATTTT. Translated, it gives CASSSAGTSGRATTQYF. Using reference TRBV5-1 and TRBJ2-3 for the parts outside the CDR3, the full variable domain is KAGVTQTPRYLIKTRGQQVTLSCSPISGHRSVSWYQQTPGQGLQFLFEYFSETQRNKGNFPGRFSGRQFSNSRSEMNVSTLELGDSALYLCASSSAGTSGRATTQYFGPGTRLTVL.

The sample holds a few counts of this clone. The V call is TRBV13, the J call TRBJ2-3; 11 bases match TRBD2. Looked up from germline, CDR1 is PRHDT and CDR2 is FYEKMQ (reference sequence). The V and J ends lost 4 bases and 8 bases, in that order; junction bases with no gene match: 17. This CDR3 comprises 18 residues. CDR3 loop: CASSSAETSGDGWSTQYF. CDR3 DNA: TGTGCCAGCAGCTCGGCCGAGACTAGCGGGGATGGTTGGAGTACGCAGTATTTT.

The DNA of the CDR3 is TGTGCCAGCAGTTACGGGGACACCAACTATGGCTACACCTTC. This encodes CASSYGDTNYGYTF. The V call is TRBV6-5, the J call TRBJ1-2; tentatively, D is TRBD1 (6 bases). CDR3 length: 14 amino acids. V lost 2 bases and J 2 bases, leaving 9 bases between the germline ends. From germline, CDR1 is MNHEY and CDR2 SVGAGI.

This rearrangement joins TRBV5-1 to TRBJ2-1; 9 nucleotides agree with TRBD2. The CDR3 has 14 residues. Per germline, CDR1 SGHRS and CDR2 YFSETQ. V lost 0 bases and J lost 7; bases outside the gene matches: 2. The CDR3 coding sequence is TGCGCCAGCAGCTTGGTGCGGGGGGGGAATGAGCAGTTCTTC. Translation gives CASSLVRGGNEQFF.

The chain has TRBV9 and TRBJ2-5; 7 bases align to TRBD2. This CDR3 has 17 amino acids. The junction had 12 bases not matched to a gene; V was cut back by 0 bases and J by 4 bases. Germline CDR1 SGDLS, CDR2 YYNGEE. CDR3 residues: CASSVGPQRDWGETQYF. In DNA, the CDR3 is TGTGCCAGCAGCGTAGGACCCCAGCGGGACTGGGGAGAGACCCAGTACTTC.

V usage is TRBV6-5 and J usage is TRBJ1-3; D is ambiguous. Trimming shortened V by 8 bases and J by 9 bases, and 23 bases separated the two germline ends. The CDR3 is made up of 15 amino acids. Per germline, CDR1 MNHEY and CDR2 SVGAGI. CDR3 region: CASSTYASSRTTIYF. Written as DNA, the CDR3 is TGTGCCAGCTCGACTTACGCTTCCTCCCGTACCACCATATATTTT.

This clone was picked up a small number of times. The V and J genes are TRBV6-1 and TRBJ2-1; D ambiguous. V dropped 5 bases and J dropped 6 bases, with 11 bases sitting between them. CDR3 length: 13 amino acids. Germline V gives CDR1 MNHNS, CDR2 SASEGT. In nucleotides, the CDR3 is TGTGCCAGCAGTCTAGAAAGAGGCAATGAGCAGTTCTTC. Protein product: CASSLERGNEQFF.

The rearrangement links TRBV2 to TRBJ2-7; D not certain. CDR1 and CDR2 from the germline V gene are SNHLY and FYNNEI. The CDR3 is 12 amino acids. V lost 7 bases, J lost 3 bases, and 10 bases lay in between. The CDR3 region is CASTEARYEQYF. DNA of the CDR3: TGTGCCAGCACCGAGGCGCGCTACGAGCAGTACTTC.

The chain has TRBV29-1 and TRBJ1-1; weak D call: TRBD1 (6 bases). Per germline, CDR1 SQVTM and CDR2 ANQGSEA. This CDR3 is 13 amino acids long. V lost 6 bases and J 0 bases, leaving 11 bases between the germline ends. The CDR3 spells CSVATGLNTEAFF. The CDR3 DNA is TGCAGCGTCGCAACAGGGTTGAACACTGAAGCTTTCTTT.

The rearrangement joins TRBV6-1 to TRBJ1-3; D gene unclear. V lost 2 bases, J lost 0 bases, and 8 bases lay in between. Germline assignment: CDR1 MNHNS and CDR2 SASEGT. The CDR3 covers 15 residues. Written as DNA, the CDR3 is TGTGCCAGCAGTGAACAGGCACACTCTGGAAACACCATATATTTT. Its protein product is CASSEQAHSGNTIYF.

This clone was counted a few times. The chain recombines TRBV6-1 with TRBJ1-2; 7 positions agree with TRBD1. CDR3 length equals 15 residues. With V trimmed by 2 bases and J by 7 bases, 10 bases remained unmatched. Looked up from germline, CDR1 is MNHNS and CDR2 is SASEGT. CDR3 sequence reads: CASSEPRTGAGGYTF. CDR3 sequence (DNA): TGTGCCAGCAGTGAACCCCGAACAGGGGCGGGTGGCTACACCTTC.

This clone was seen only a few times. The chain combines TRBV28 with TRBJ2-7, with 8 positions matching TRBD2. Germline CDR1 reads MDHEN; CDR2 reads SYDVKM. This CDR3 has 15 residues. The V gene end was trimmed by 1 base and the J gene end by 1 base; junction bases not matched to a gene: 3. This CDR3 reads CASSLSSGPSYEQYF. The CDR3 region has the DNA TGTGCCAGCAGTTTATCTAGCGGGCCGTCCTACGAGCAGTACTTC.

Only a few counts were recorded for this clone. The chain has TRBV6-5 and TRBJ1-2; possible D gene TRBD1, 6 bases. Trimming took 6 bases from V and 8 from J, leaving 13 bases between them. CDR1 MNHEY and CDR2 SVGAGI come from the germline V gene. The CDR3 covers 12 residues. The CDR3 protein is CASSKGGGGYTF. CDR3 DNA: TGTGCCAGCAGCAAGGGGGGGGGCGGCTACACCTTC.

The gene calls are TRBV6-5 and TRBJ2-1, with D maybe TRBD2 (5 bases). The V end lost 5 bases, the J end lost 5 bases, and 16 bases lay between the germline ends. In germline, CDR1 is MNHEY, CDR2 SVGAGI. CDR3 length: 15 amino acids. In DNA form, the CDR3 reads TGTGCCAGCAGTCCCTTTTCGGGGTTGAACAATGAGCAGTTCTTC. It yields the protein CASSPFSGLNNEQFF.

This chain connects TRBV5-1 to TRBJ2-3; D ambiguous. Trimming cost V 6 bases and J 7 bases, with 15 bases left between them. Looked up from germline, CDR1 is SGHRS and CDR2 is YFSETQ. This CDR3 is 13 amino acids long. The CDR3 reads CASTPRSSNTQYF. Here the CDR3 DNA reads TGCGCCAGCACCCCCCGGTCTTCGAATACGCAGTATTTT.

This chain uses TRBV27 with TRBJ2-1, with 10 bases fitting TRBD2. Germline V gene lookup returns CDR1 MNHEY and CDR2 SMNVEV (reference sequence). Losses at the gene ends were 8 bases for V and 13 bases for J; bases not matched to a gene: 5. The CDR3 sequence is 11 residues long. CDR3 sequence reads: CASRGLAVQFF. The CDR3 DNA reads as TGTGCCAGCCGAGGACTAGCGGTACAGTTCTTC.

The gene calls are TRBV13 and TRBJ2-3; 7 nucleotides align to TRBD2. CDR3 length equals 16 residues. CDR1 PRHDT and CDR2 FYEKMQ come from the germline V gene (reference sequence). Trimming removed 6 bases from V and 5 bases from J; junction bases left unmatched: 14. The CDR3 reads CASSRRLASGVDTQYF. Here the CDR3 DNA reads TGTGCCAGCAGTCGCAGACTAGCCTCAGGAGTAGATACGCAGTATTTT.

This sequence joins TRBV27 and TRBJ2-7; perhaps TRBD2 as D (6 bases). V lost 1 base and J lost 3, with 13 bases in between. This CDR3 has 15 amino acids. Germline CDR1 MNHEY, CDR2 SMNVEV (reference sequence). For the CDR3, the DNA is TGTGCCAGCAGTTTATTCGGGGGAAAAGGCTACGAGCAGTACTTC. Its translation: CASSLFGGKGYEQYF.

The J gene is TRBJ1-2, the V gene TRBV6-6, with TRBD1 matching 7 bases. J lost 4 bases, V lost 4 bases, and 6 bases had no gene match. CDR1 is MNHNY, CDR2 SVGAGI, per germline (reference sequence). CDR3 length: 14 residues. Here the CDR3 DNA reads TGTGCCAGCAGTTTAAGACAGGGATTCTATGGCTACACCTTC. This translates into CASSLRQGFYGYTF.